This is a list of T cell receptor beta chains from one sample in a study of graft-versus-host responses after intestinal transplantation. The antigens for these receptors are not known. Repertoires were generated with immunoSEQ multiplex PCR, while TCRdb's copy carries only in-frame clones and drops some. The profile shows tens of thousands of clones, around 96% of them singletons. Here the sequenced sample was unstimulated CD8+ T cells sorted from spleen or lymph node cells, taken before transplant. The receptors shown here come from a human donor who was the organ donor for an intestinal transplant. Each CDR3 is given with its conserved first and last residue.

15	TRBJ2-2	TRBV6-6	CASSYSGTNTGELFF
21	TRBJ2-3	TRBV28	CASSSEGLRGEKVGGPDTQYF
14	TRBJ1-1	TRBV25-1	CASSIGTENTEAFF
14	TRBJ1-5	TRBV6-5	CASSYRTADQPQHF
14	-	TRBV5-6	CASSLGTPTYEQYF
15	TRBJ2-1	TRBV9	CASSSRDRGDNEQFF
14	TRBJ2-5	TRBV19	CASSIGTGSETQYF
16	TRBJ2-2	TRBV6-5	CASSYWVAGGTGELFF
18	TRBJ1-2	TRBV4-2	CASSQDGRGDRGQGGYTF
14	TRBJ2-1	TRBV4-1	CASSQVSGGDEQFF
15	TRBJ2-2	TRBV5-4	CASSADRVGTGELFF
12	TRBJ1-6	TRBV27	CASGRSNSPLHF
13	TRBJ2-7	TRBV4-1	CASSQDSQNEQYF
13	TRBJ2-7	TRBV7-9	CASSLPPFDEQYF
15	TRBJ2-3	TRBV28	CASSAQRGAADTQYF
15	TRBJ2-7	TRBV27	CASSATTSWVYEQYF
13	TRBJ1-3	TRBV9	CASSGRGGNTIYF
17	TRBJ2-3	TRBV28	CASSYERGGHDTDTQYF
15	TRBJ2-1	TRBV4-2	CASSQVSETSYEQFF
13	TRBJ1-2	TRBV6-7	CASSYSGGYGYTF
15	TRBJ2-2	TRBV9	CASSRGGPSTGELFF
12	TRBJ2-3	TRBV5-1	CASSLVTDTQYF
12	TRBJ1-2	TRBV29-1	CSVSGGFGGYTF
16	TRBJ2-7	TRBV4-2	CASSRIGTGGDYEQYF
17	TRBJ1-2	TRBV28	CASSARGQGRSEGGYTF
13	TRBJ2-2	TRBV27	CASSLSRTGELFF
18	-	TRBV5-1	CASSLMAQPGQQTYEQYF
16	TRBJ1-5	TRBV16	CASSQSGGGGNQPQHF
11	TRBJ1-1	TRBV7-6	CASSLVSEAFF
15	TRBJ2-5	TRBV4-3	CASSRGIGSGETQYF
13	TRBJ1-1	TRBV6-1	CASSARNYPEAFF
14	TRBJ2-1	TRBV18	CASSPNTHRVSEFF
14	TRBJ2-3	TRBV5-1	CASSLKTGGDTQYF
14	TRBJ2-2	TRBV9	CASSPGVVTGELFF
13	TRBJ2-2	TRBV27	CASSFGGTGELFF
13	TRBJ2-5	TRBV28	CASSRGDQETQYF
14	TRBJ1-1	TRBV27	CASSLLGQNTEAFF
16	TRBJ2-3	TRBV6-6	CASSYSVLAGGATQYF
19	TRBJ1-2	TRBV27	CASRPSWIGQGALDYGYTF
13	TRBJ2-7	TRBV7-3	CASSLLGDYEQYF
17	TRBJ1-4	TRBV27	CASSLLGVGGGYERLFF
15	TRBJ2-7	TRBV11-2	CASSYEPGQSYEQYF
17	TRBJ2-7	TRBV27	CASSPASTLQGDSEQYF
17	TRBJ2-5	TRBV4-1	CASSQDDGEVTQETQYF
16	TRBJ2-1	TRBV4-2	CASSQVGRGGPDEQFF
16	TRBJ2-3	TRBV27	CASSSQGADYTDTQYF
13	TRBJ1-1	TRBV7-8	CASKDRADTEAFF
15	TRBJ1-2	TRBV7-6	CASSTGQGEIYGYTF
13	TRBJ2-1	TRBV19	CASSMLEGNEQFF
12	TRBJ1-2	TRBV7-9	CASSQCASGYTF
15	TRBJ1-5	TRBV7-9	CASSEGPGGNQPQHF
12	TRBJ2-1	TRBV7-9	CASRFSLNEQFF